Sequencing of this T cell receptor beta chain was carried out in a study of CD8 T cells in ankylosing spondylitis. For TCR beta, libraries came from quantitative 5'-RACE with molecular barcodes. TCRdb re-analysed the 5' RACE reads in MiXCR, keeping a single row per CDR3 protein. Here the sample spans about 130,000 distinct CDR3 sequences, approximately 14% being singletons. Study-level results: In synovial fluid and blood from reactive arthritis, some motif variants were previously reported.

To note about this clonotype: The antigen remains unidentified.

V lost 1 base and J 1 base, leaving 16 bases between the germline ends. This CDR3 has 17 residues. Germline V gene data show CDR1 as KGHSH and CDR2 as LQKENI. The sequence derives from a female donor with ankylosing spondylitis or in good health (not recorded which). This chain connects TRBV18 to TRBJ1-2; D unresolved. The source material was blood, either unsorted or a sorted T cell fraction (not recorded which). CDR3 nucleotides: TGTGCCAGCTCACCACTTAATTCAGACACCAATAACTATGGCTACACCTTC. Translation: CASSPLNSDTNNYGYTF. Using reference TRBV18 and TRBJ1-2 for the parts outside the CDR3, the full variable domain is NAGVMQNPRHLVRRRGQEARLRCSPMKGHSHVYWYRQLPEEGLKFMVYLQKENIIDESGMPKERFSAEFPKEGPSILRIQQVVRGDSAAYFCASSPLNSDTNNYGYTFGSGTRLTVV.